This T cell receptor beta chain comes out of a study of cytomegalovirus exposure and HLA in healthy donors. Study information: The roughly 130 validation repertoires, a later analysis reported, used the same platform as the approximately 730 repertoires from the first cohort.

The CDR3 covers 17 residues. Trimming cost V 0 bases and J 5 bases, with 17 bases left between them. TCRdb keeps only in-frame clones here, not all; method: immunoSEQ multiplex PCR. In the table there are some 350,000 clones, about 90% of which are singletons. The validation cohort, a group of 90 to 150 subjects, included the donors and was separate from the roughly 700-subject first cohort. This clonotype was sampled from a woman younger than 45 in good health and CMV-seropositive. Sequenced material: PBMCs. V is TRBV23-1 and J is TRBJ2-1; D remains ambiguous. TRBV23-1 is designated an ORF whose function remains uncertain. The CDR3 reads CASSQSSHRKDHNEQFF. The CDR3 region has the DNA TGCGCCAGCAGTCAATCCTCCCACCGGAAGGACCACAATGAGCAGTTCTTC.